These T cell receptor beta chains were read from a single sample in a study of blood T cells in healthy people across ages. TCRdb re-derived calls from the 5' RACE reads in MiXCR, one entry per CDR3 protein. The data hold around 800,000 distinct CDR3 sequences, with about a quarter observed a single time. Another study also made use of these data, one on T cells of mothers and their children.

The sample taken for sequencing was blood. The receptors originated from a boy under 18 in good health. The CDR3 runs from the conserved cysteine through the conserved F or W. Each record gives: CDR3 length, clone size, J gene, D gene, V gene, CDR3 protein, CDR3 DNA. A D gene is named only where the DNA matches it firmly. Not every row has a clone size; where given, it reads once, few, many or a size class.

15	few	TRBJ1-1	TRBD1	TRBV15	CATSRSGGRDAEAFF	TGTGCCACCAGCAGGTCAGGGGGTCGGGACGCTGAAGCTTTCTTT
15	.	TRBJ2-3	.	TRBV18	CASSPREGITDTQYF	TGTGCCAGCTCACCAAGGGAAGGGATCACAGATACGCAGTATTTT
17	.	TRBJ2-3	.	TRBV12-3/TRBV12-4	CASSLARGWKNEDTQYF	TGTGCCAGCAGTTTAGCGCGAGGGTGGAAAAATGAAGATACGCAGTATTTT
13	.	TRBJ1-4	.	TRBV12-3/TRBV12-4	CASSLGQFEKLFF	TGTGCCAGCAGTTTGGGTCAGTTTGAAAAACTGTTTTTT
14	.	TRBJ2-7	.	TRBV7-9	CASSSTFQALGQYF	TGTGCCAGCAGCTCCACCTTCCAGGCTCTAGGGCAGTACTTC
16	few	TRBJ2-7	TRBD2	TRBV20-1	CSASKAGGFPSYEQYF	TGCAGTGCTAGTAAAGCGGGGGGGTTCCCGAGCTACGAGCAGTACTTC
16	few	TRBJ2-7	.	TRBV3-1	CASSQDPGVLPYEQYF	TGTGCCAGCAGCCAAGACCCAGGGGTCCTTCCCTACGAGCAGTACTTC
15	few	TRBJ1-6	TRBD1	TRBV12-3/TRBV12-4	CASSPEQGTNSPLHF	TGTGCCAGCAGTCCCGAACAGGGGACCAATTCACCCCTCCACTTT
17	.	TRBJ2-1	TRBD2	TRBV6-2/TRBV6-3	CASSPNRTSGGASEQFF	TGTGCCAGCAGCCCCAATAGGACTAGCGGGGGGGCCAGTGAGCAGTTCTTC
14	few	TRBJ2-7	.	TRBV5-1	CASSSDRMSYEQYF	TGCGCCAGCAGTTCCGACAGGATGTCCTACGAGCAGTACTTC
16	few	TRBJ2-1	.	TRBV5-6	CASSLSAGGGGNEQFF	TGTGCCAGCAGCTTGTCTGCCGGGGGCGGCGGCAATGAGCAGTTCTTC
17	.	TRBJ1-1	TRBD1	TRBV7-3	CASSLTADWTGNTEAFF	TGTGCCAGCAGCTTAACGGCGGATTGGACAGGGAACACTGAAGCTTTCTTT
11	.	TRBJ2-7	.	TRBV3-1	CASGWSEEQYF	TGTGCCAGCGGCTGGTCGGAAGAGCAGTACTTC
14	.	TRBJ2-7	.	TRBV4-1	CASSQGLNGYEQYF	TGCGCCAGCAGCCAAGGCTTAAACGGCTACGAGCAGTACTTC
14	.	TRBJ2-1	.	TRBV3-1	CASRKSLGRNEQFF	TGTGCCAGCAGGAAGTCTTTGGGTAGGAATGAGCAGTTCTTC
15	few	TRBJ2-5	TRBD1	TRBV5-1	CASSWGQGDQETQYF	TGCGCCAGCAGCTGGGGGCAGGGGGACCAAGAGACCCAGTACTTC
17	.	TRBJ2-5	TRBD2	TRBV6-1	CASCTGTSGAGGETQYF	TGTGCCAGCTGCACCGGGACTAGCGGGGCCGGGGGAGAGACCCAGTACTTC
16	.	TRBJ2-7	.	TRBV5-1	CASSLDGRESSYEQYF	TGCGCCAGCAGCTTGGACGGCCGCGAAAGCTCCTACGAGCAGTACTTC
16	few	TRBJ1-5	.	TRBV4-1	CASSQDGTGSNQPQHF	TGCGCCAGCAGCCAAGATGGTACAGGTAGCAATCAGCCCCAGCATTTT
21	.	TRBJ2-1	TRBD1	TRBV3-1	CASSQKLRDRERNRWYNEQFF	TGTGCCAGCAGCCAAAAATTAAGGGACAGGGAGAGAAATAGATGGTACAATGAGCAGTTCTTC
11	.	TRBJ2-3	.	TRBV20-1	CSADREGTQYF	TGCAGTGCTGACAGGGAGGGTACGCAGTATTTT
13	few	TRBJ2-5	.	TRBV12-3/TRBV12-4	CASSFGDVETQYF	TGTGCCAGCAGTTTTGGAGACGTGGAGACCCAGTACTTC
13	.	TRBJ2-5	.	TRBV4-1	CASSSGFGETQYF	TGCGCCAGCAGCTCGGGGTTCGGGGAGACCCAGTACTTC
15	few	TRBJ2-3	TRBD1	TRBV6-5	CASSYTGQGTDTQYF	TGTGCCAGCAGTTACACGGGACAGGGAACCGATACGCAGTATTTT
16	.	TRBJ2-5	TRBD2	TRBV9	CASSSFLSGGMETQYF	TGTGCCAGCAGCTCGTTCCTTAGCGGGGGGATGGAGACCCAGTACTTC
16	.	TRBJ2-5	TRBD2	TRBV7-2	CASSTGLAGLQETQYF	TGTGCCAGCAGCACAGGACTAGCGGGACTCCAAGAGACCCAGTACTTC
15	.	TRBJ1-2	.	TRBV9	CASSLRGGPNYGYTF	TGTGCCAGCAGCCTTCGAGGGGGGCCTAACTATGGCTACACCTTC
12	.	TRBJ2-5	.	TRBV2	CARYRTGETQYF	TGTGCCAGATACAGAACGGGGGAGACCCAGTACTTC
16	.	TRBJ1-1	.	TRBV7-6	CASSLEGGYMNTEALF	TGTGCCAGCAGCTTAGAAGGGGGATACATGAACACTGAAGCTTTATTT
14	.	TRBJ2-3	.	TRBV10-1	CASSVRDGTDTQYF	TGCGCCAGCAGTGTTCGGGACGGCACAGATACGCAGTATTTT
13	.	TRBJ2-7	.	TRBV10-3	CAISVAGPYEQYF	TGTGCCATCAGTGTTGCGGGACCCTACGAGCAGTACTTC
14	few	TRBJ1-1	.	TRBV10-3	CAITREGGDTEAFF	TGTGCCATCACGCGGGAGGGCGGGGACACTGAAGCTTTCTTT
16	few	TRBJ2-5	TRBD2	TRBV28	CASSFRERGGGETQYF	TGTGCCAGCAGTTTTCGCGAGCGGGGGGGAGGAGAGACCCAGTACTTC
15	few	TRBJ2-1	.	TRBV7-3	CASSFRGGSYNEQFF	TGTGCCAGCAGCTTCAGGGGGGGGTCTTACAATGAGCAGTTCTTC
13	few	TRBJ2-7	TRBD1	TRBV6-6	CASGRGGDYEQYF	TGTGCCAGCGGACGAGGGGGCGACTACGAGCAGTACTTC
17	.	TRBJ2-7	.	TRBV10-3	CAISEPPGTGFSYEQYF	TGTGCCATCAGTGAGCCGCCTGGAACAGGGTTCTCCTACGAGCAGTACTTC
15	.	TRBJ1-4	TRBD1	TRBV5-1	CASSWGQGRNEKLFF	TGCGCCAGCAGCTGGGGACAGGGACGAAATGAAAAACTGTTTTTT
11	few	TRBJ1-2	.	TRBV28	CASSFGQGYTF	TGTGCCAGCAGTTTCGGACAGGGCTACACCTTC
17	few	TRBJ2-3	TRBD2	TRBV4-2	CASSQEASGGPGDTQYF	TGTGCCAGCAGCCAAGAGGCTAGCGGGGGCCCGGGAGATACGCAGTATTTT
12	.	TRBJ2-5	TRBD1	TRBV29-1	CSATGTAETQYF	TGCAGCGCCACCGGGACAGCGGAGACCCAGTACTTC
13	.	TRBJ2-2	.	TRBV2	CASRQENTGELFF	TGTGCCAGCAGACAGGAGAACACCGGGGAGCTGTTTTTT
15	few	TRBJ2-3	TRBD2	TRBV15	CATSASGLSTDTQYF	TGTGCCACCTCTGCCTCGGGACTATCCACAGATACGCAGTATTTT
16	.	TRBJ2-7	TRBD1	TRBV12-3/TRBV12-4	CASSLGDRGLGDEQYF	TGTGCCAGCAGTCTTGGGGACAGGGGCCTCGGTGACGAGCAGTACTTC
16	few	TRBJ2-2	TRBD2	TRBV6-1	CASKKLAGGDTGELFF	TGTGCCAGCAAAAAACTAGCGGGGGGCGACACCGGGGAGCTGTTTTTT
17	.	TRBJ2-7	.	TRBV13	CASSLGLGGQTFSEQYF	TGTGCCAGCAGCTTAGGCCTGGGGGGACAGACCTTCTCCGAGCAGTACTTC
13	.	TRBJ1-2	.	TRBV12-3/TRBV12-4	CASSFWGYYGYTF	TGTGCCAGCAGTTTTTGGGGTTACTATGGCTACACCTTC